This T cell receptor beta chain was found in a study of blood T cell repertoires in COVID-19. The overall study: The United States, Italy and Spain were the sources of the acute and convalescent COVID-19 samples.

In the original processing: It was from reference gene primer amplification that nucleated cell counts were estimated. Sequencing used immunoSEQ multiplex PCR; TCRdb keeps in-frame clones, though not all of them. V, J and clone size are taken as reported in that table, and D and trimming were inferred from the DNA itself. The sample lists around 130,000 clones; about four fifths were seen once. The CDR3 extends over 16 amino acids. The V end was cut by 3 bases, the J end by 8 bases, with 20 bases between. Germline V gene lookup returns CDR1 LGHDT and CDR2 YNNKEL (reference sequence). The sample was peripheral blood. This chain links TRBV3-1 (or the pseudogene TRBV3-2) with TRBJ2-1; D is possibly TRBD2 (6 bases). The source of this sequence is a man aged 55 to 70 with acute or convalescent COVID-19. The CDR3 DNA sequence: TGTGCCAGCAGCCAGGTTAGCGGTGGGTTGAAGGATGAGCAGTTCTTC. Protein sequence: CASSQVSGGLKDEQFF.